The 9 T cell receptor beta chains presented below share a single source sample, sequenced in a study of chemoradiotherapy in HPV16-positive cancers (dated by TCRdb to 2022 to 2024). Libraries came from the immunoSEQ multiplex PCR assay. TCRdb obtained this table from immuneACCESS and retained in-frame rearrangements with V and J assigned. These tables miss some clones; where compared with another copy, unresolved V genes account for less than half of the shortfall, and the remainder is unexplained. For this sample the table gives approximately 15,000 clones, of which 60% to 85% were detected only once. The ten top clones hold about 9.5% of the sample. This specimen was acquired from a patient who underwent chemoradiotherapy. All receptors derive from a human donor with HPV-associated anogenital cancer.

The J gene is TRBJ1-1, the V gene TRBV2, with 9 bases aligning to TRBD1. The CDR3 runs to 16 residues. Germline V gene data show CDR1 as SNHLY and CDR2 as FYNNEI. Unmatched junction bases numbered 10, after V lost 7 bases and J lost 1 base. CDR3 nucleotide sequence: TGTGCCAGCACGGAGACAGGGGGTAGCAGGAACACTGAAGCTTTCTTT. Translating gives CASTETGGSRNTEAFF.

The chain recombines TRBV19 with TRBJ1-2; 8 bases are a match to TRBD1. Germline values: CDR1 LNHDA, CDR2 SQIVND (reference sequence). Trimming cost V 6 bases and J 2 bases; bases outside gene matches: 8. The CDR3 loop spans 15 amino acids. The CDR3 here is CASRVGDRFNYGYTF. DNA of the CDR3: TGTGCCAGTAGAGTTGGGGACAGGTTCAACTATGGCTACACCTTC.

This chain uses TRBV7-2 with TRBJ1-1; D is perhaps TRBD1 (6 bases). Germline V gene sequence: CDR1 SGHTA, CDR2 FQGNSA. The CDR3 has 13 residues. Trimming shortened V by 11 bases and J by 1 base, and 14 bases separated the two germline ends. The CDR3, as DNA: TGTGCCTCGGGGCAGGGGAGGAACACTGAAGCTTTCTTT. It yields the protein CASGQGRNTEAFF. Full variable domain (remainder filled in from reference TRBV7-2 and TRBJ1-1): GAGVSQSPSNKVTEKGKDVELRCDPISGHTALYWYRQSLGQGLEFLIYFQGNSAPDKSGLPSDRFSAERTGGSVSTLTIQRTQQEDSAVYLCASGQGRNTEAFFGQGTRLTVV.

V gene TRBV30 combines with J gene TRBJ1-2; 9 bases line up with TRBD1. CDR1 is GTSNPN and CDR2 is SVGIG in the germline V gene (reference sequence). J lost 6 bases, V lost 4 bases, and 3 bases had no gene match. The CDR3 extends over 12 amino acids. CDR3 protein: CAWTRTGDGYTF. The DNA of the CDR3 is TGTGCCTGGACCCGGACAGGGGATGGCTACACCTTC.

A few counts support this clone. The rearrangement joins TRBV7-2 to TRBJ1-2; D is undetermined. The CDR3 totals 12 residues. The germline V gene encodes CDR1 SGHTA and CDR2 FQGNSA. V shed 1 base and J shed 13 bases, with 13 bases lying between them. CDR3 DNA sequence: TGTGCCAGCAGCTTAGACTTTCCCCTCGGCACCTTC. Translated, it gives CASSLDFPLGTF.

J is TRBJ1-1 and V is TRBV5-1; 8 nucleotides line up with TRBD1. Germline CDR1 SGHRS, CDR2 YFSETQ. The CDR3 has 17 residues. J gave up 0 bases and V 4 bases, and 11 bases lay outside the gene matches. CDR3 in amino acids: CASSQDRVGTMNTEAFF. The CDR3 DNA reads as TGCGCCAGCAGCCAGGACAGGGTGGGAACCATGAACACTGAAGCTTTCTTT.

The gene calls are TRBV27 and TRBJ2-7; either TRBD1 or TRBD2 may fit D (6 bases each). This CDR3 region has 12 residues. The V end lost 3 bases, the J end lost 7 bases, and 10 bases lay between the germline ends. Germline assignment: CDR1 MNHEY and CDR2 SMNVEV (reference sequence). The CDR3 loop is CASSFRGREQYF. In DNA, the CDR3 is TGTGCCAGCAGTTTCCGGGGGCGGGAGCAGTACTTC.

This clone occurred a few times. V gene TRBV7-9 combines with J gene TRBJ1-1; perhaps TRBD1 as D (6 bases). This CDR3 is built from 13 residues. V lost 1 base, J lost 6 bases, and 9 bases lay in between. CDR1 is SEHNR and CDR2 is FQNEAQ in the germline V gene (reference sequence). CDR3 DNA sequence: TGTGCCAGCAGCTTAGGCGGGGGCCCTGAAGCTTTCTTT. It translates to CASSLGGGPEAFF. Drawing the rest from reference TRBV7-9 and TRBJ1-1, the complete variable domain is DTGVSQNPRHKITKRGQNVTFRCDPISEHNRLYWYRQTLGQGPEFLTYFQNEAQLEKSRLLSDRFSAERPKGSFSTLEIQRTEQGDSAMYLCASSLGGGPEAFFGQGTRLTVV.

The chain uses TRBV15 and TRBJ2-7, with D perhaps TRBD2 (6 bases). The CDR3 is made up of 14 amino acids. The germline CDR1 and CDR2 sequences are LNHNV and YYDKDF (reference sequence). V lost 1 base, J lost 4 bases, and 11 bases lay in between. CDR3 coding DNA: TGTGCCACCAGCAGAGGTCGGGGGACTTACGAGCAGTACTTC. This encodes CATSRGRGTYEQYF.